Below are 20 T cell receptor beta chains sequenced from a single sample in a study of blood T cell repertoires in COVID-19. Produced via immunoSEQ multiplex PCR; TCRdb's table is partial and in-frame only. The repertoire includes roughly 62,000 clones, nearly 80% of them detected once, and 25% sits in the top ten. What was sequenced was peripheral blood. Receptor source: a human donor in a cohort sampled during active COVID-19.

The V gene is TRBV5-1, the J gene TRBJ2-1; 8 nucleotides align to TRBD2. This CDR3 contains 14 residues. V lost 4 bases to trimming and J lost 2 bases; unmatched junction nucleotides: 2. CDR1 is SGHRS, CDR2 YFSETQ, per germline. The CDR3 loop reads CASSDGGAYNEQFF. DNA for the CDR3: TGCGCCAGCAGCGACGGGGGGGCCTACAATGAGCAGTTCTTC.

The V gene is TRBV28, the J gene TRBJ2-1; weak D call: TRBD2 (5 bases). V was cut by 10 bases and J by 3 bases, with 10 bases left in between. The CDR3 spans 12 residues. Germline V gene sequence: CDR1 MDHEN, CDR2 SYDVKM. The CDR3 coding sequence is TGTGCCACCAAAGAGGGCTACAATGAGCAGTTCTTC. Its protein product is CATKEGYNEQFF.

The rearrangement joins TRBV30 to TRBJ2-1; 7 bases line up with TRBD1. Per germline, CDR1 GTSNPN and CDR2 SVGIG (reference sequence). CDR3 length: 14 residues. Trimming took 0 bases from V and 4 from J; bases not matched to a gene: 3. The CDR3: CAWSVIRGYNEQFF. The CDR3, as DNA: TGTGCCTGGAGTGTAATCAGGGGGTACAATGAGCAGTTCTTC.

V gene TRBV4-2 combines with J gene TRBJ1-1; no firm D call. The germline V and J ends were trimmed by 1 base and 1 base, with 10 bases remaining between them. The CDR3 is 15 amino acids. Germline V gene data show CDR1 as LGHNA and CDR2 as YNFKEQ. CDR3 sequence (DNA): TGTGCCAGCAGCCAAGTCTCGGGAGGGAACACTGAAGCTTTCTTT. It translates to CASSQVSGGNTEAFF.

This clone was recorded once. This chain uses TRBV7-8 with TRBJ2-7, with TRBD1 matching over 10 bases. CDR1 SGHVS and CDR2 FQNEAQ come from the germline V gene. CDR3 length: 15 residues. With 2 bases clipped from V and 5 bases from J, the junction kept 6 bases outside the gene matches. CDR3 in DNA: TGTGCCAGCAGCTTATTGAGGACAGGGGGAAACGAGCAGTACTTC. Its translation: CASSLLRTGGNEQYF. The full variable domain, rest sourced from reference TRBV7-8 and TRBJ2-7, is GAGVSQSPRYKVAKRGQDVALRCDPISGHVSLFWYQQALGQGPEFLTYFQNEAQLDKSGLPSDRFFAERPEGSVSTLKIQRTQQEDSAVYLCASSLLRTGGNEQYFGPGTRLTVT.

This clone was observed a handful of times. The genes are TRBV2 and TRBJ1-2; D uncertain. Germline V CDR1 and CDR2: SNHLY, FYNNEI. Deletions cut 3 bases from V and 4 bases from J, with 15 bases between. The CDR3 is made up of 15 amino acids. Here the CDR3 DNA reads TGTGCCAGCAGTGAGTATGGAAGTCCGGGCTATGGCTACACCTTC. This sequence encodes CASSEYGSPGYGYTF.

V usage is TRBV27 and J usage is TRBJ1-1; a possible D gene is TRBD1 (5 bases). Per germline, CDR1 MNHEY and CDR2 SMNVEV (reference sequence). V was clipped by 2 bases and J by 3 bases, with 16 bases between them. This CDR3 spans 16 amino acids. CDR3 nucleotides: TGTGCCAGCAGTTTAAGGGCAGGGATAAGTGACACTGAAGCTTTCTTT. Its translation: CASSLRAGISDTEAFF.

The CDR3 nucleotides are TGTGCCAGCAGGGAAAGACGCTCTTCTCGGGTTCAGCCCCAGCATTTT. Amino acid sequence: CASRERRSSRVQPQHF. The chain joins TRBV28 to TRBJ1-5; no definite D call. The germline CDR1 and CDR2 sequences are MDHEN and SYDVKM. This CDR3 is 16 amino acids long. Deletions cut 6 bases from V and 6 bases from J, with 21 bases between.

The chain carries TRBV5-4 and TRBJ2-7; D call uncertain. The germline gives CDR1 SGHNT, CDR2 YYREEE (reference sequence). The CDR3 totals 11 residues. The ends were cut back, 4 bases at V and 7 bases at J, with 9 bases in the middle. DNA for the CDR3: TGTGCCAGCAGCCAAGACTTAGAGCAGTACTTC. Translated: CASSQDLEQYF.

This clone is a singleton in its sample. CDR3 loop: CASSRGGSAYGYTF. The DNA of the CDR3 is TGTGCCAGCAGCCGCGGGGGATCAGCCTATGGCTACACCTTC. The chain has TRBV5-4 and TRBJ1-2; D is possibly TRBD1 (5 bases). CDR3 length: 14 residues. Germline CDR1 and CDR2: SGHNT and YYREEE (reference sequence). Deletions cut 4 bases from V and 4 bases from J, with 14 bases between.

This chain connects TRBV5-5 to TRBJ2-7; tentative D call: TRBD2 (6 bases). Per germline, CDR1 SGHKS and CDR2 YYEKEE (reference sequence). The length of the CDR3 is 14 residues. Between the trimmed V and J ends, which lost 4 bases and 2 bases, there was a span of 13 bases. CDR3 amino acids: CASSPGGVAYEQYF. DNA for the CDR3: TGTGCCAGCAGCCCGGGCGGGGTGGCCTACGAGCAGTACTTC.

The chain combines TRBV28 with TRBJ2-5; TRBD1 matches at 7 bases. Germline-derived CDR1 and CDR2 are MDHEN and SYDVKM. The CDR3 length is 14 residues. The V and J ends lost 6 bases and 7 bases, in that order; junction bases with no gene match: 11. The CDR3 DNA follows: TGTGCCAGCAGAATCGACAGGGAAATGGGGACCCAGTACTTC. Translating it yields CASRIDREMGTQYF.

This chain connects TRBV7-9 to TRBJ2-4, with TRBD2 as a possible D gene (5 bases). CDR1 and CDR2 from the germline V gene are SEHNR and FQNEAQ (reference sequence). V lost 4 bases, J lost 8 bases, and 15 bases lay in between. The length of the CDR3 is 14 residues. The DNA of the CDR3 is TGTGCCAGCAGCTCCTGGACTGAAAGGGACATTCAGTACTTC. This encodes CASSSWTERDIQYF.

The rearrangement joins TRBV2 to TRBJ1-2, with TRBD1 identical over 7 bases. Germline CDR1 and CDR2: SNHLY and FYNNEI. With 3 bases clipped from V and 1 base from J, the junction kept 2 bases outside the gene matches. This CDR3 has 14 amino acids. The CDR3 coding sequence is TGTGCCAGCAGTGAGTACAGGGGTAACTATGGCTACACCTTC. Translation: CASSEYRGNYGYTF.

The V gene is TRBV7-2, the J gene TRBJ1-5; no definite D call. Per germline, CDR1 SGHTA and CDR2 FQGNSA. The CDR3 contains 13 residues. Trimming pared 5 bases from V and 3 bases from J, leaving 8 bases between. CDR3: CASSPATNQPQHF. The CDR3 DNA reads TGTGCCAGCAGCCCAGCGACCAATCAGCCCCAGCATTTT. Complete variable domain (other parts from reference TRBV7-2 and TRBJ1-5): GAGVSQSPSNKVTEKGKDVELRCDPISGHTALYWYRQSLGQGLEFLIYFQGNSAPDKSGLPSDRFSAERTGGSVSTLTIQRTQQEDSAVYLCASSPATNQPQHFGDGTRLSIL.

The V and J genes are TRBV7-8 and TRBJ2-5; D might be TRBD2 (5 bases). V lost 2 bases to trimming and J lost 5 bases, with 9 bases between them. CDR1 is SGHVS, CDR2 FQNEAQ, per germline. CDR3 length: 13 residues. CDR3 DNA sequence: TGTGCCAGCAGCTTAAGAGGGATTGAGACCCAGTACTTC. Translating it yields CASSLRGIETQYF.

The rearrangement links TRBV2 to TRBJ2-1, with a possible D match to TRBD1 (6 bases). Germline lookup yields CDR1 SNHLY and CDR2 FYNNEI. Trimming removed 6 bases from V and 6 bases from J, with 18 bases in between. This CDR3 comprises 15 residues. DNA of the CDR3: TGTGCCAGCAGACTATGGACAGCCCGGGGCAATGAGCAGTTCTTC. This encodes CASRLWTARGNEQFF.

The chain joins TRBV9 to TRBJ2-1; TRBD1 matches 7 bases. The CDR3 covers 19 residues. CDR1 and CDR2 from the germline V gene are SGDLS and YYNGEE. J was trimmed by 0 bases and V by 0 bases; bases with no gene match: 12. CDR3: CASSVGYWDSKSSYNEQFF. The CDR3, as DNA: TGTGCCAGCAGCGTAGGTTACTGGGACAGCAAAAGCTCCTACAATGAGCAGTTCTTC.

V is TRBV4-3 and J is TRBJ2-3; 8 bases are shared with TRBD2. Trimming cost V 4 bases and J 4 bases; bases outside gene matches: 4. The CDR3 length is 14 residues. Germline V gives CDR1 LGHNA, CDR2 YSLEER. CDR3 protein: CASSLGLVADTQYF. The CDR3 DNA reads TGCGCCAGCAGCCTGGGACTAGTGGCAGATACGCAGTATTTT.

In this sample, this clone turned up once. The sample contains more than one DNA sequence encoding this CDR3. The V call is TRBV4-3, the J call TRBJ1-2; D gene ambiguous. The V end was cut by 1 base, the J end by 8 bases, with 14 bases between. CDR3 length: 14 amino acids. Germline V gives CDR1 LGHNA, CDR2 YSLEER. In nucleotides, the CDR3 is TGCGCCAGCAGCCAAGTCTTAGGAGGTAGAGGCTACACCTTC. The encoded protein is CASSQVLGGRGYTF.